This T cell receptor beta chain was profiled in a study of blood T cell repertoires in COVID-19. Study-wide context: There were acute and convalescent COVID-19 samples, and they came from the United States, Italy and Spain. T cells, B-cell-depleted T cells, or PBMCs supplied cDNA or gDNA.

The CDR3 length is 13 residues. Trimming took 5 bases from V and 0 from J, leaving 8 bases between them. Per the germline V gene, CDR1 is SGHAT and CDR2 is FQNNGV. In the authors' workflow: Amplification with reference gene primers provided the estimates of nucleated cell counts. Some clones are missing from TCRdb's copy, which holds only in-frame ones; the method was immunoSEQ multiplex PCR. That table gives V, J and clone size, and the DNA gave D and trimming. The sample lists 98,000 or so clones; around 86% were seen once. This receptor was obtained from a woman in her 70s with acute or convalescent COVID-19. V is TRBV11-2 and J is TRBJ2-7; perhaps TRBD1 as D (5 bases). The sample comprised peripheral blood. The chain's CDR3 is CASSPTDSYEQYF. In nucleotides, the CDR3 is TGTGCCAGCAGCCCGACAGACTCCTACGAGCAGTACTTC. The full variable domain, its missing parts supplied by reference TRBV11-2 and TRBJ2-7, is EAGVAQSPRYKIIEKRQSVAFWCNPISGHATLYWYQQILGQGPKLLIQFQNNGVVDDSQLPKDRFSAERLKGVDSTLKIQPAKLEDSAVYLCASSPTDSYEQYFGPGTRLTVT.